This TCR beta chain came from a study of blood T cell repertoires in COVID-19. Membership in each cohort depended on participant-reported clinical history. Generated by immunoSEQ multiplex PCR, the TCRdb table keeps only in-frame clones and is missing some. The table has over 200,000 clones, approximately 84% seen once. The sequence came from a man aged 18 to 35 who had recovered from COVID-19. The specimen sequenced was PBMCs or T cells enriched from blood (not recorded which).

The chain's CDR3 is CASSHRQGTEAFF. The CDR3 coding sequence is TGTGCCAGCAGCCATAGGCAGGGCACTGAAGCTTTCTTT. V and J are TRBV3-1 (or the pseudogene TRBV3-2) and TRBJ1-1; D is possibly TRBD1 (5 bases). V was pared by 3 bases and J by 4 bases, with 9 bases between. The germline V gene encodes CDR1 LGHDT and CDR2 YNNKEL (reference sequence). The CDR3 contains 13 residues.